This T cell receptor beta chain was captured in a study of T cells in Graves' hyperthyroidism and ophthalmopathy. On the study more broadly: Peripheral blood was obtained at initial diagnosis, preceding any treatment. General study results and limits: Blood samples included most of the expanded thyroid clonotypes exceeding 0.001. A model of 13 V-J features distinguished ophthalmopathy from stable hyperthyroidism.

RNA transcripts served as the template for amplifying TCR beta CDR3 regions. HTBI primers drove first-round RT-PCR of the TCR CDR3. TCRdb re-analysed the multiplex PCR reads in MiXCR, keeping a single row per CDR3 protein. The repertoire has approximately 600,000 distinct CDR3 sequences, around 20% of them found once; the top ten carry over 30%. The V gene's germline CDR1 is MGHDK and CDR2 SYGVNS. V trimming: 4 bases; J trimming: 8 bases; junction bases outside the gene matches: 9. The CDR3 loop spans 15 amino acids. Disease duration was under 3 months in the ophthalmopathy patients, who also had a Clinical Activity Score of at least 3 and a NOSPECS grade of at least 4. The sample holds one count of this clonotype. Its antigen is undetermined.

This TCR was recovered from a man aged 25 to 45 with Graves' ophthalmopathy. The rearrangement joins TRBV25-1 to TRBJ2-1; TRBD1 aligns across 9 bases. Sequencing was performed on blood. In nucleotides, the CDR3 is TGTGCCAGCAGTGGGGACAGGGAGGTCCGGGATGAGCAGTTCTTC. Protein sequence: CASSGDREVRDEQFF.